The clone carrying this T cell receptor beta chain was counted only a few times. Its antigen remains unknown. This sample is part of a study of beta chain features in type 1 diabetes. At the level of the study: The examined sorted cells totaled under 120 million across samples.

Sequencing targeted expressed TCRB transcripts, as all isolated RNA had been reverse transcribed. Clones were sequenced by immunoSEQ multiplex PCR, and TCRdb holds only the in-frame ones, with some missing. The repertoire consists of approximately 260,000 clones, with roughly 25% occurring once and the leading ten covering around 0.013%. This CDR3 has 14 amino acids. Trimming at V came to 3 bases and at J to 1 base, leaving 4 bases not matched to a gene. Germline CDR1 GTSNPN, CDR2 SVGIG (reference sequence). By way of CD45RO/CCR7/CD25/CD127/CD95/CD27, the CD4+ regulatory, stem cell-like memory, central memory and naive cells were sorted. General observations from the study: There was a moderate but significant shortening of TCRB CDR3s in all four CD4+ subsets of Type 1 diabetes patients. For type 1 diabetes patients, VDJ junctions showed fewer insertions and more deletions.

This clonotype was obtained from a woman aged 25 to 39 with type 1 diabetes. The sample was naive CD4+ T cells from blood. J is TRBJ2-7 and V is TRBV30, with 9 bases lining up with TRBD1. The chain's CDR3 is CAWRDRGGSYEQYF. CDR3 nucleotides: TGTGCCTGGAGGGACAGGGGCGGTTCCTACGAGCAGTACTTC.